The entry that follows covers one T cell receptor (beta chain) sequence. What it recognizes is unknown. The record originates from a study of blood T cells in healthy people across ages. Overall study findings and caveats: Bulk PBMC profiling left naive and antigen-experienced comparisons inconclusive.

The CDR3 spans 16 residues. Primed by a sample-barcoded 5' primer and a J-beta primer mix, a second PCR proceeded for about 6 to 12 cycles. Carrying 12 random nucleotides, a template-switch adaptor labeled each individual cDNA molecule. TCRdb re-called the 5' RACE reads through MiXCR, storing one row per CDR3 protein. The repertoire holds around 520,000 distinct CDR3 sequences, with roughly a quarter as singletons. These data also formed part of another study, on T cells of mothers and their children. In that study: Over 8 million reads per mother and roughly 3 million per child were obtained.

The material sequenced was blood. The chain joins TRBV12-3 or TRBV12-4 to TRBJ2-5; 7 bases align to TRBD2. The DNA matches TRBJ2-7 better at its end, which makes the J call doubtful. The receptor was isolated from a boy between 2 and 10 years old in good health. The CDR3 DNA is TGTGCCAGCACCTCCAGCGGGACTCTTTTCTCCTACGAGCAGTACTTC. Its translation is CASTSSGTLFSYEQYF.